This T cell receptor beta chain was sequenced during a study of OX40 agonist ivuxolimab in advanced cancers. Study findings and constraints: Both CD4+ and CD8+ T cell populations in blood had undergone clonal expansion by week 6 at 0.1 to 3.0 mg/kg.

Clones were sequenced by immunoSEQ multiplex PCR, and TCRdb holds only the in-frame ones, with some missing. The table lists under 80,000 clones, 85% to 90% of them singletons. The ends lost 8 bases at V and 7 bases at J; junction bases unmatched: 10. CDR1 is SGHVS, CDR2 FQNEAQ, per germline. The CDR3 covers 15 residues. Details on this clone: The antigen is undetermined.

This TCR was sampled from an adult with an advanced solid tumor such as melanoma, head and neck, liver or kidney cancer. The chain employs TRBV7-8 and TRBJ2-2, with 10 bases matching TRBD1. Sequenced material: CD4+ or CD8+ T cells sorted from blood, taken in a trial of the OX40 agonist ivuxolimab. The CDR3 here is CASFTRGQGHGELFF. CDR3 coding DNA: TGTGCCAGCTTTACGAGGGGACAGGGGCACGGGGAGCTGTTTTTT.